This T cell receptor (beta chain) was retrieved from a study of blood T cells in healthy people across ages. Study findings and constraints: More naive CD4+ cells and higher diversity marked long-lived donors relative to aged donors. Reliance upon unsorted PBMCs precluded definitive naive versus antigen-experienced comparison.

With a J-beta primer mix and a sample-barcoded 5' primer, a second PCR ran about 6 to 11 cycles. TCRdb re-derived calls from the 5' RACE reads in MiXCR, one entry per CDR3 protein. Of 1.5 million to 2 million distinct CDR3 sequences in the sample, about two fifths were seen once. Trimming stripped 5 bases from V and 1 base from J, with 14 bases between. The CDR3 runs 15 residues. Every sample had a minimum of 6.5 million PBMCs isolated. Total RNA extracted from each sample amounted to at least 6 micrograms. Comments on this clonotype: Its target is unknown.

This chain links TRBV12-3 or TRBV12-4 with TRBJ2-5; a weak D match, TRBD1 (5 bases). The sequence derives from a human donor in good health. The specimen sequenced was blood. CDR3: CASSHPDKSQETQYF. The CDR3 nucleotides are TGTGCCAGCAGTCACCCGGACAAGTCCCAAGAGACCCAGTACTTC.